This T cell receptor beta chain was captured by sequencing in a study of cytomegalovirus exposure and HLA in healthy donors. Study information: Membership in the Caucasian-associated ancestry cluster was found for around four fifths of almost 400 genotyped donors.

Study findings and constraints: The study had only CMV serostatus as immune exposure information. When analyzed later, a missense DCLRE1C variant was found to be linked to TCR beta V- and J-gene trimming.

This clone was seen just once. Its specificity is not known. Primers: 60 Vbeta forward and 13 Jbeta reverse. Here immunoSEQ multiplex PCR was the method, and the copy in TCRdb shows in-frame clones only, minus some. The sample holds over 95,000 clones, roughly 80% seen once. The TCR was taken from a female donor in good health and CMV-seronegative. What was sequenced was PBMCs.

CDR3: CASSQRQGGNTGELFF. CDR3 bases: TGTGCCAGCAGCCAAAGACAGGGTGGGAACACCGGGGAGCTGTTTTTT. This chain connects TRBV11-2 to TRBJ2-2; 7 positions match TRBD1. CDR1 is SGHAT and CDR2 is FQNNGV in the germline V gene. The CDR3 length is 16 residues. After removal of 5 bases from V and 1 base from J, the junction contained 7 bases not matched to a gene.